This TCR beta chain is from a study of CXCR3-negative and CXCR3-positive naive CD8 T cells. This CDR3 is built from 13 residues. CDR1 SNHLY and CDR2 FYNNEI come from the germline V gene. UMI-labeled 5' RACE TRB cDNA libraries were prepared from the cells. No DNA is given; TCRdb re-called the 5' RACE reads and lists each CDR3 protein once. This sample contains roughly 100,000 distinct CDR3 sequences. Notes on this clonotype: What it recognizes is unknown.

Notes on the study in general: The TRBV-TRBJ usage of naive CXCR3-negative and CXCR3-positive cells was similar, but that of memory cells differed. Naive cells positive for CXCR3 carried more hydrophobic TRB CDR3s than CXCR3-negative ones. PBMCs showed partially decreased CXCR3 expression after cryopreservation, and most assays used fresh PBMCs.

Sequenced material: naive CXCR3+ CD8+ T cells from blood. Subset here: CD45RO-CCR7+CD27+CD95- naive CD8+ T cells expressing CXCR3 (TNR3+). The receptor's source is a human donor in good health. Some clones in this sample may be carry-over from other donors' samples. The V gene is TRBV2, the J gene TRBJ2-3. The CDR3: CASSESKTDTQYF.